This entry is about one T cell receptor (beta chain). It lacks a known antigen. No much larger clone exists at a distance of one base, and base qualities are not known. From the germline V gene, CDR1 is SGDLS and CDR2 is YYNGEE. Its CDR3 holds 15 amino acids, cysteine through phenylalanine. Only the CDR3 part of the read is kept: 45 bases, read in frame from the first base. Germline trimming: 3 bases from V, 7 bases from J; junction bases outside gene matches: 6. TCRbeta CDR3 regions were amplified from genomic DNA using the immunoSEQ Assay, a bias-controlled multiplex PCR. Turning to the authors' computational methods: Nucleated cell counts per sample were estimated from amplification of reference gene primers within the assay. Sequence reads were collapsed and filtered to measure the absolute abundance of every unique TCRbeta CDR3 rearrangement. For each sample, productive Simpson clonality was calculated by taking the square root of Simpson's diversity index across productive rearrangements. What TCRdb holds here is the immuneACCESS table cut down to in-frame rearrangements. Part of the clones is not present; checked against another copy, under half of the missing clones reflect an unresolved V gene, and the others are unexplained. The V and J calls and clone size were taken over from that table, and D and trimming were inferred from the DNA. For this sample the table gives 250,000 to 300,000 clones, of which roughly four fifths were detected only once. Clones ranked in the top ten supply roughly 5.3% of the sample.

The source of the sample is a study of blood T cell repertoires in COVID-19 (TCRdb year 2020). As for the study more broadly: Samples from collaborators originated in the United States, Italy and Spain and spanned both the acute and convalescent phases of COVID-19. The material from the prospective study consisted of cDNA or gDNA derived from T cells, B-cell-depleted T cells, or PBMCs. Deeply sampled blood TCRbeta repertoires from subjects exposed to, actively infected with, or recovered from COVID-19 were included in the dataset. The repertoires were released in a freely available public database intended as a resource for research on the immune response to SARS-CoV-2. The samples were drawn from the first 160 participants of the ongoing ImmuneRACE study and from roughly 1,300 subjects provided by 6 global collaborators. The sample metadata nearly always contained a de-identified subject ID, COVID-19 status, age in years and sex. HLA class I and class II types, where available, came from metadata supplied by the sample provider rather than from assay-based typing. Findings and caveats that apply to the study as a whole: The quantity of clinical and demographic metadata differed by source and by participant and was supplied without curation.

In the prospective study, participants were about 18 to 89 years old, resided in about two dozen geographic areas of the United States, and were enrolled through a virtual design. To assign participants to cohorts, the prospective study relied on clinical history that participants themselves reported in a screening survey and a study questionnaire. Exposed participants had been in contact with someone with a PCR-confirmed or clinician-diagnosed COVID-19 case within 2 weeks of study entry. In the prospective study, whole blood, serum and a nasopharyngeal or oropharyngeal swab were collected from each participant by mobile phlebotomists. Prospective study participants could optionally give additional blood draws and questionnaires over a 2-month period. Before DNA extraction, prospective study blood samples were shipped either frozen or at room temperature.

The TCR was taken from a middle-aged man who had been exposed to COVID-19. Sequencing used PBMCs or T cells enriched from blood (not recorded which). This sequence uses TRBV9 and TRBJ2-2; 10 bases in between match TRBD1. The nucleotides are TGTGCCAGCAGCGGACAGGGGGCTGATAACGGGGAGCTGTTTTTT. Its coded protein is CASSGQGADNGELFF.